The 30 T cell receptor beta chains listed next were all sequenced from one sample in a study of TIL therapy for anti-PD-1-resistant metastatic lung cancer. This was the immunoSEQ v3 assay. The repertoire was sequenced with immunoSEQ multiplex PCR; TCRdb's copy has only in-frame clones and lacks some. The sample lists roughly 92,000 clones, just over 65% occurring once. Time point: pre-treatment sample, taken before nivolumab and TIL therapy. Pleural nodules or supraclavicular lymph nodes made up most of the excised metastases sampled. The sample here was tumor tissue, taken at baseline. These receptors originate from a person between 25 and 80 years old with non-small cell lung cancer.

The chain uses TRBV29-1 and TRBJ2-3; tentative D call: TRBD2 (6 bases). Trimming took off 5 bases at V and 4 bases at J, with 16 bases between the two ends. Germline V CDR1 and CDR2: SQVTM, ANQGSEA. The CDR3 extends over 14 amino acids. CDR3 nucleotides: TGCAGCGTTTCTATGGACTATTTGCCAGATACGCAGTATTTT. Residues: CSVSMDYLPDTQYF.

The chain employs TRBV5-1 and TRBJ1-2, with D uncertain. V lost 7 bases, J lost 5 bases, and 21 bases lay in between. Germline values: CDR1 SGHRS, CDR2 YFSETQ. The CDR3 runs to 15 residues. DNA for the CDR3: TGCGCCAGCGCTTCTAGAATGGGCCTTGGATATGGCTACACCTTC. It translates to CASASRMGLGYGYTF.

As to this clone: Additional DNA sequences in this sample encode the identical CDR3. V is TRBV28 and J is TRBJ1-4; D call uncertain. The length of the CDR3 is 11 residues. Germline V gene data show CDR1 as MDHEN and CDR2 as SYDVKM. V lost 3 bases and J 8 bases, leaving 4 bases between the germline ends. CDR3 sequence: CASSLREKLFF. For the CDR3, the DNA is TGTGCCAGCAGTTTGCGGGAAAAACTGTTTTTT.

V is TRBV5-1 and J is TRBJ1-1, with D possibly TRBD1 on 6 matching bases. Per the germline V gene, CDR1 is SGHRS and CDR2 is YFSETQ. V was cut by 4 bases and J by 4 bases, with 17 bases left in between. The CDR3 is made up of 15 amino acids. This CDR3 reads CASSPEGTRGTEAFF. CDR3 nucleotide sequence: TGCGCCAGCAGCCCCGAAGGGACAAGAGGCACTGAAGCTTTCTTT.

This clone was recorded a few times. This rearrangement joins TRBV27 to TRBJ2-7; possible D gene TRBD1, 6 bases. This CDR3 contains 14 residues. CDR1 and CDR2 from the germline V gene are MNHEY and SMNVEV (reference sequence). The V end was cut by 6 bases, the J end by 7 bases, with 19 bases between. Here the CDR3 DNA reads TGTGCCAGCAGACCCACAGGGTCCCTCGGGGAGCAGTACTTC. It encodes CASRPTGSLGEQYF.

The chain recombines TRBV6-5 with TRBJ1-1; no clear D. The CDR3 sequence is 13 residues long. Germline V CDR1 and CDR2: MNHEY, SVGAGI. The V and J ends lost 4 bases and 2 bases respectively, with 8 bases between them. Written as DNA, the CDR3 is TGTGCCAGCAGTTTCAGTTCCAACACTGAAGCTTTCTTT. Amino acids: CASSFSSNTEAFF.

This clone was found a few times. V usage is TRBV6-5 and J usage is TRBJ1-5; D ambiguous. V lost 2 bases and J 7 bases, leaving 9 bases between the germline ends. This CDR3 spans 13 amino acids. Germline CDR1 reads MNHEY; CDR2 reads SVGAGI. The CDR3 region has the DNA TGTGCCAGCAGTTACCGAAGAGGGCAGCCCCAGCATTTT. It translates to CASSYRRGQPQHF.

The chain recombines TRBV20-1 with TRBJ2-2; D is unclear. This CDR3 is 13 amino acids long. Between the trimmed V and J ends, which lost 3 bases and 0 bases, there was a span of 5 bases. Germline CDR1 reads DFQATT; CDR2 reads SNEGSKA (reference sequence). CDR3 protein: CSASITNTGELFF. CDR3 nucleotides: TGCAGTGCTAGTATAACGAACACCGGGGAGCTGTTTTTT.

This chain links TRBV6-1 with TRBJ2-5, with TRBD1 as a possible D gene (5 bases). CDR3 length equals 17 residues. V was cut by 2 bases and J by 4 bases, with 20 bases left in between. Germline-derived CDR1 and CDR2 are MNHNS and SASEGT. The CDR3: CASSERFRALRGETQYF. In nucleotides, the CDR3 is TGTGCCAGCAGTGAACGTTTTAGGGCTCTAAGGGGAGAGACCCAGTACTTC.

The rearrangement uses TRBV18 and TRBJ2-7, with D unclear. Trimming took 1 base from V and 4 from J, leaving 14 bases between them. The CDR3 is made up of 15 amino acids. The germline V gene encodes CDR1 KGHSH and CDR2 LQKENI. The CDR3 bases are TGTGCCAGCTCACCACGGAATTCGGACCGATACGAGCAGTACTTC. This sequence encodes CASSPRNSDRYEQYF. Full variable domain (rest looked up from reference TRBV18 and TRBJ2-7): NAGVMQNPRHLVRRRGQEARLRCSPMKGHSHVYWYRQLPEEGLKFMVYLQKENIIDESGMPKERFSAEFPKEGPSILRIQQVVRGDSAAYFCASSPRNSDRYEQYFGPGTRLTVT.

The chain carries TRBV15 and TRBJ1-2; D call uncertain. CDR3 length equals 14 residues. Trimming shortened V by 1 base and J by 2 bases, and 8 bases separated the two germline ends. The germline gives CDR1 LNHNV, CDR2 YYDKDF (reference sequence). CDR3 coding DNA: TGTGCCACCAGCAGAGCTACCGAGAACTATGGCTACACCTTC. It encodes CATSRATENYGYTF.

V and J are TRBV6-5 and TRBJ2-2; 9 positions agree with TRBD2. Germline values: CDR1 MNHEY, CDR2 SVGAGI. V trimming: 5 bases; J trimming: 8 bases; junction bases outside the gene matches: 9. The CDR3 contains 15 residues. CDR3 sequence (DNA): TGTGCCAGCAGTCAGACCGGGACTAGCAAAGGGGAGCTGTTTTTT. This sequence encodes CASSQTGTSKGELFF.

The chain carries TRBV11-2 and TRBJ1-4, with TRBD1 matching over 7 bases. Germline V gives CDR1 SGHAT, CDR2 FQNNGV. The length of the CDR3 is 16 residues. V lost 2 bases and J lost 8; bases outside the gene matches: 11. CDR3 nucleotides: TGTGCCAGCAGCTTAAGGGGAGGGGGCGATTCCGAAAAACTGTTTTTT. It encodes CASSLRGGGDSEKLFF. Filled out from reference TRBV11-2 and TRBJ1-4, the complete variable domain reads EAGVAQSPRYKIIEKRQSVAFWCNPISGHATLYWYQQILGQGPKLLIQFQNNGVVDDSQLPKDRFSAERLKGVDSTLKIQPAKLEDSAVYLCASSLRGGGDSEKLFFGSGTQLSVL.

This clone came up a few times. The chain links TRBV9 to TRBJ2-1; D may be TRBD2 (6 bases). V dropped 3 bases and J dropped 6 bases, with 10 bases sitting between them. CDR1 is SGDLS, CDR2 YYNGEE, per germline. CDR3 length: 13 residues. DNA of the CDR3: TGTGCCAGCAGCGCTACTAGCCTCAATGAGCAGTTCTTC. Residues: CASSATSLNEQFF.

The sample holds one count of this clone. This rearrangement joins TRBV5-1 to TRBJ2-1; D perhaps matches TRBD2 (5 bases). V lost 1 base to trimming and J lost 7 bases, with 12 bases between them. Germline-derived CDR1 and CDR2 are SGHRS and YFSETQ. The length of the CDR3 is 14 residues. CDR3 protein: CASSLLSGPNEQFF. The CDR3 coding sequence is TGCGCCAGCAGCTTGTTAAGCGGACCTAATGAGCAGTTCTTC.

This clone occurred a few times. The chain joins TRBV4-1 to TRBJ1-1, with D tentatively TRBD1 (6 bases). Trimming removed 3 bases from V and 1 base from J, with 12 bases in between. Germline loops: CDR1 MGHRA, CDR2 YSYEKL. CDR3 length: 15 residues. The CDR3, as DNA: TGCGCCAGCAGCCAGACGGGGGCCCGGAACACTGAAGCTTTCTTT. This encodes CASSQTGARNTEAFF.

The chain links TRBV28 to TRBJ2-1, with TRBD2 matching 9 bases. V gave up 6 bases and J gave up 8 bases; unmatched junction bases: 11. The CDR3 loop spans 15 amino acids. Germline V gene data show CDR1 as MDHEN and CDR2 as SYDVKM. The CDR3 DNA is TGTGCCAGCAGCGCTTTGGTAGCGGGAGATGATGAGCAGTTCTTC. Amino acid sequence: CASSALVAGDDEQFF.

V and J are TRBV5-6 and TRBJ2-7; D is possibly TRBD1 (6 bases). CDR3 size: 13 residues. Germline V gene lookup returns CDR1 SGHDT and CDR2 YYEEEE. Trimming stripped 0 bases from V and 6 bases from J, with 10 bases between. The CDR3 nucleotides read TGTGCCAGCAGCTTGGGAACAGGGCGCGAGCAGTACTTC. As protein: CASSLGTGREQYF.

The gene calls are TRBV7-2 and TRBJ2-7; no reliable D call. Trimming took 3 bases from V and 4 from J, leaving 7 bases between them. In germline, CDR1 is SGHTA, CDR2 FQGNSA. The CDR3 runs 12 residues. The CDR3 region is CASSFPGYEQYF. CDR3 sequence (DNA): TGTGCCAGCAGCTTCCCCGGTTACGAGCAGTACTTC.

V is TRBV3-1 (or the pseudogene TRBV3-2) and J is TRBJ2-7, with 7 nucleotides matching TRBD1. This CDR3 is 14 amino acids long. V shed 0 bases, J shed 4 bases, and the junction held 3 bases outside the gene matches. Germline V gene lookup returns CDR1 LGHDT and CDR2 YNNKEL (reference sequence). The CDR3 spells CASSQDDRVYEQYF. DNA for the CDR3: TGTGCCAGCAGCCAAGATGACAGGGTGTACGAGCAGTACTTC.

The chain links TRBV3-1 (or the pseudogene TRBV3-2) to TRBJ2-1; 11 bases are shared with TRBD2. The germline gives CDR1 LGHDT, CDR2 YNNKEL (reference sequence). The CDR3 sequence is 18 residues long. The ends lost 0 bases at V and 4 bases at J; junction bases unmatched: 8. CDR3 sequence: CASSQDVTGTSGYNEQFF. The CDR3 DNA is TGTGCCAGCAGCCAAGACGTTACAGGGACTAGCGGTTACAATGAGCAGTTCTTC.

This clone occurred a few times. The chain employs TRBV5-4 and TRBJ2-7, with 12 bases identical to TRBD2. Germline V gene sequence: CDR1 SGHNT, CDR2 YYREEE (reference sequence). This CDR3 comprises 15 residues. V lost 4 bases and J lost 6; bases outside the gene matches: 8. DNA of the CDR3: TGTGCCAGCAGCCCACTAGCGGGGGGTCCAGCCGAGCAGTACTTC. This codes for CASSPLAGGPAEQYF.

This chain connects TRBV5-4 to TRBJ2-7, with 7 bases lining up with TRBD1. The V and J ends lost 0 bases and 3 bases, in that order; junction bases with no gene match: 6. The length of the CDR3 is 15 residues. Germline V lookup: CDR1 SGHNT, CDR2 YYREEE (reference sequence). The DNA of the CDR3 is TGTGCCAGCAGCTTGGCGGACAGGTCTGTCTACGAGCAGTACTTC. Its translation is CASSLADRSVYEQYF.

The chain has TRBV9 and TRBJ2-3, with D possibly called TRBD1 or TRBD2 (5 bases each). This CDR3 has 13 residues. V lost 3 bases and J 6 bases, leaving 11 bases between the germline ends. Germline lookup yields CDR1 SGDLS and CDR2 YYNGEE. This CDR3 reads CASSGDPWDTQYF. Here the CDR3 DNA reads TGTGCCAGCAGCGGGGACCCCTGGGATACGCAGTATTTT.

The chain employs TRBV5-4 and TRBJ1-6; D ambiguous. CDR3 size: 14 residues. CDR1 is SGHNT and CDR2 is YYREEE in the germline V gene (reference sequence). V was shortened by 1 base and J by 5 bases, with 7 bases between the two germline ends. The CDR3, as DNA: TGTGCCAGCAGCTTGAACGGGAATAATTCACCCCTCCACTTT. Residues: CASSLNGNNSPLHF.

The V and J genes are TRBV27 and TRBJ1-2; 9 positions match TRBD1. The CDR3 is 16 amino acids. V lost 2 bases, J lost 7 bases, and 11 bases stayed unmatched. Germline lookup yields CDR1 MNHEY and CDR2 SMNVEV (reference sequence). The CDR3 reads CASSLGTGTGSGGYTF. In DNA form, the CDR3 reads TGTGCCAGCAGTTTAGGGACCGGGACAGGGTCAGGTGGCTACACCTTC.

The rearrangement links TRBV6-5 to TRBJ1-2; TRBD1 matches 9 bases. V shed 6 bases and J 4 bases; nucleotides not matched to a gene: 6. This CDR3 spans 14 amino acids. Germline CDR1 MNHEY, CDR2 SVGAGI. Here the CDR3 DNA reads TGTGCCAGCAGAGACTCGGACAGGGGCTATGGCTACACCTTC. The encoded protein is CASRDSDRGYGYTF.

The V gene is TRBV19, the J gene TRBJ2-2, with D perhaps matching TRBD2 (6 bases). The CDR3 loop spans 14 amino acids. CDR1 is LNHDA and CDR2 is SQIVND in the germline V gene (reference sequence). The germline V and J ends were trimmed by 6 bases and 3 bases, with 11 bases remaining between them. CDR3 nucleotides: TGTGCCAGTAGCCGGAGGGGCTACACCGGGGAGCTGTTTTTT. Amino acid sequence: CASSRRGYTGELFF.

The chain carries TRBV7-9 and TRBJ2-2, with D possibly TRBD2 on 5 matching bases. CDR3 size: 13 residues. Germline V gene sequence: CDR1 SEHNR, CDR2 FQNEAQ (reference sequence). V shed 6 bases and J shed 8 bases, with 13 bases lying between them. CDR3 nucleotides: TGTGCCAGCAGAGATACTAGTAGGGGGGAGCTGTTTTTT. Translating it yields CASRDTSRGELFF.

The genes are TRBV7-8 and TRBJ1-1; D remains ambiguous. Trimming removed 0 bases from V and 0 bases from J, with 8 bases in between. Per germline, CDR1 SGHVS and CDR2 FQNEAQ. The CDR3 contains 15 residues. CDR3 protein: CASSLAGSLNTEAFF. The CDR3 coding sequence is TGTGCCAGCAGCTTAGCGGGAAGTTTGAACACTGAAGCTTTCTTT.